The entry below describes one T cell receptor beta chain. Its antigen is unidentified. This sample was included in a study of T cell responses to AZD1222 COVID-19 vaccine. Overall study results and limits: Reports indicate that nearly half of spike-specific TCRs are directed at unmutated variant regions. Spike-specific TCR breadth rose after two AZD1222 doses, and depth rose as well. Sampled repertoires all dated from after the peak T cell response. Donors were mostly white British, more females; clonal diversity possibly underestimated.

Trimming at V came to 2 bases and at J to 4 bases, leaving 1 base not matched to a gene. The length of the CDR3 is 14 residues. Germline V CDR1 and CDR2: MNHEY, SVGEGT. TCRdb keeps only in-frame clones here, not all; method: immunoSEQ multiplex PCR. The data show more than 40,000 clones, about 90% seen once. The V gene is TRBV6-2 or TRBV6-3, the J gene TRBJ2-2; 7 nucleotides line up with TRBD1. The receptor's source is an adult who received the AZD1222 COVID-19 vaccine. Specimen: peripheral blood, collected 28 days after the second AZD1222 dose. CDR3 sequence: CASSYGTVTGELFF. In DNA, the CDR3 is TGTGCCAGCAGTTACGGGACAGTCACCGGGGAGCTGTTTTTT.